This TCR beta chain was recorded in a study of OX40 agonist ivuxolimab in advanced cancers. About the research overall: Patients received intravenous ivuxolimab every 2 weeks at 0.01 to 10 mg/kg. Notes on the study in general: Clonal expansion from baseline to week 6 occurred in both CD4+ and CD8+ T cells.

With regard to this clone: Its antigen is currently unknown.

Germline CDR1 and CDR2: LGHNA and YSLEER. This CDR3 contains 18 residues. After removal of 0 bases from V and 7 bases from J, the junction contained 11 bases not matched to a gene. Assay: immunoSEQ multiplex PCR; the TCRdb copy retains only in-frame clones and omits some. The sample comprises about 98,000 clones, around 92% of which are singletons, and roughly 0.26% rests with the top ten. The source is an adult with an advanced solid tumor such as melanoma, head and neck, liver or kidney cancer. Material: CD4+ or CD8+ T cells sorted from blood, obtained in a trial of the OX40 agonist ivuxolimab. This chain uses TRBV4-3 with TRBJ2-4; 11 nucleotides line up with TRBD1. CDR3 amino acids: CASSQDLDRGRNPNIQYF. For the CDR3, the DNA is TGCGCCAGCAGCCAAGATCTGGACAGGGGGCGAAATCCTAACATTCAGTACTTC.